The following is a TCR beta chain sequence with its context. This sample was included in a study of response to subunit inactivated influenza vaccine. CDR1 is SGHTA, CDR2 FQGNSA, per germline. Trimming left V 5 bases short and J 4 bases short, with 17 bases between. The CDR3 consists of 15 residues. TCRdb reprocessed the RT-PCR reads via MiXCR and lists one record per CDR3 protein. Of approximately 230,000 distinct CDR3 sequences in the sample, over 9% were seen once. Sequenced here: non-naive T cells sorted from PBMCs, sampled about 14 days before vaccination. The chain links TRBV7-2 to TRBJ2-5, with D hard to call. The sequence came from a man aged 45 to 65 who received an inactivated influenza vaccine. The CDR3 nucleotides are TGTGCCAGCAGCACGACCCGGGCCCAAGGAGAGACCCAGTACTTC. Amino acids: CASSTTRAQGETQYF.